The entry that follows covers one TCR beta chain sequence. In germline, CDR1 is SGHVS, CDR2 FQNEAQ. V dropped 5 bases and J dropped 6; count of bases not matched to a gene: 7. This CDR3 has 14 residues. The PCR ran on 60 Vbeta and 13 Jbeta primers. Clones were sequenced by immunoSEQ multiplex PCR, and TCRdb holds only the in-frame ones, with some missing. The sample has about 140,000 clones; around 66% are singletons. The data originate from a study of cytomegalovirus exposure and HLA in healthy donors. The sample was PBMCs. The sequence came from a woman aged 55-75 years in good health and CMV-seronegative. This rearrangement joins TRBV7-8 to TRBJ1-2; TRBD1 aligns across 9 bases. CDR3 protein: CASSPLDRGHGYTF. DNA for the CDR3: TGTGCCAGCAGCCCCCTGGACAGGGGTCATGGCTACACCTTC.